A single sample is the source of the 5 T cell receptor beta chains below, sequenced in a study of blood T cells in healthy people across ages. Sample-barcoded 5' priming and a J-beta primer mix drove a second PCR of roughly 6 to 12 cycles. MiXCR was run by TCRdb on the 5' RACE reads, yielding one entry per CDR3 protein. The sample holds roughly 1,700,000 distinct CDR3 sequences, 28% seen once. Material for sequencing was blood. The receptors stem from a woman aged 25 to 45 in good health.

This clonotype was counted only a few times. This chain connects TRBV7-2 to TRBJ2-3; TRBD2 might be the D (6 bases). The length of the CDR3 is 18 residues. V shed 0 bases and J shed 0 bases, with 16 bases lying between them. The germline CDR1 and CDR2 sequences are SGHTA and FQGNSA. Written as DNA, the CDR3 is TGTGCCAGCAGCTTAGCGCCGGGACTTGTAACTAGCACAGATACGCAGTATTTT. This sequence encodes CASSLAPGLVTSTDTQYF.

This clonotype was observed at least ten times. The V call is TRBV20-1, the J call TRBJ2-1; 14 bases fit TRBD2. Germline CDR1 reads DFQATT; CDR2 reads SNEGSKA (reference sequence). The CDR3 totals 15 residues. V lost 0 bases, J lost 7 bases, and 2 bases stayed unmatched. The CDR3 nucleotides read TGCAGTGCTAGAGATCGGACTAGCGGGAGGAATGAGCAGTTCTTC. Its translation: CSARDRTSGRNEQFF.

This chain links TRBV20-1 with TRBJ1-1; D is unclear. There are 14 residues in the CDR3. The V end lost 6 bases, the J end lost 2 bases, and 16 bases lay between the germline ends. Germline CDR1 reads DFQATT; CDR2 reads SNEGSKA (reference sequence). CDR3 nucleotide sequence: TGCAGTGCCATGTATCAGAACCAAAACACTGAAGCTTTCTTT. This sequence encodes CSAMYQNQNTEAFF.

This clonotype was picked up a small number of times. The V and J genes are TRBV2 and TRBJ2-3; TRBD1 matches at 11 bases. CDR1 and CDR2 from the germline V gene are SNHLY and FYNNEI. This CDR3 region has 13 residues. J gave up 7 bases and V 4 bases, and 1 base lay outside the gene matches. The chain's CDR3 is CASSGDRGNTQYF. The CDR3 bases are TGTGCCAGCAGTGGGGACAGGGGGAATACGCAGTATTTT.

This chain connects TRBV10-1 to TRBJ2-3; a possible D gene is TRBD1 (5 bases). The CDR3 has 16 residues. The V and J ends lost 3 bases and 1 base respectively, with 14 bases between them. From germline, CDR1 is WNHNN and CDR2 SYGVQD (reference sequence). CDR3 residues: CASSDPGRSGTDTQYF. Written as DNA, the CDR3 is TGCGCCAGCAGTGACCCAGGGCGTTCGGGCACAGATACGCAGTATTTT.